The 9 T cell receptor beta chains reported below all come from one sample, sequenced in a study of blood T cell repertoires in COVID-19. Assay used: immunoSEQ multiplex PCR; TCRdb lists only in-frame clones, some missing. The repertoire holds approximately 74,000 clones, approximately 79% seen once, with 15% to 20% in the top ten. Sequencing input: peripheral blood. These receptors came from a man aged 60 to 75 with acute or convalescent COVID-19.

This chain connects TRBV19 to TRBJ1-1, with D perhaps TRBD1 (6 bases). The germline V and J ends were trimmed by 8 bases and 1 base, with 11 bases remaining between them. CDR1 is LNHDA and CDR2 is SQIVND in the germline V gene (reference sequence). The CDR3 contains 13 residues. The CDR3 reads CASGSRGNTEAFF. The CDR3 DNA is TGTGCCAGTGGGTCCAGGGGGAACACTGAAGCTTTCTTT.

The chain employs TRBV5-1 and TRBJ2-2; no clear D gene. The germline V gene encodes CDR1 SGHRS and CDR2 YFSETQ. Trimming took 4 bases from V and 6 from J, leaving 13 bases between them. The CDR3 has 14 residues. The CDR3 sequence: CASSPGSHPGELFF. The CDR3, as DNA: TGCGCCAGCAGCCCCGGGTCCCACCCCGGGGAGCTGTTTTTT.

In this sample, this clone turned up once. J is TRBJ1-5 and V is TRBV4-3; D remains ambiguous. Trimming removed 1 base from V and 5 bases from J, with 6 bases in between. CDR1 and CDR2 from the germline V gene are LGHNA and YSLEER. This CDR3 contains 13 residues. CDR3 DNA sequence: TGCGCCAGCAGCCAAGGGAGGGATCAGCCCCAGCATTTT. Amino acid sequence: CASSQGRDQPQHF.

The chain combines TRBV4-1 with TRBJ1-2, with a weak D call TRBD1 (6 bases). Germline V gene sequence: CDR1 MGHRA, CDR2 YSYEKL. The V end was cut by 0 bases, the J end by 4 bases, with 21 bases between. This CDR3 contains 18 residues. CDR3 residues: CASSQDYISWGPGYGYTF. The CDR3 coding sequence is TGCGCCAGCAGCCAAGACTATATATCATGGGGGCCTGGCTATGGCTACACCTTC.

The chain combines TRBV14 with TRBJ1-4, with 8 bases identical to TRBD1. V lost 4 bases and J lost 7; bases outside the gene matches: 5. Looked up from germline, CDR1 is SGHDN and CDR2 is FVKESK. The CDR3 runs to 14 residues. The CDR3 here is CASSPQGGSEKLFF. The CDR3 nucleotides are TGTGCCAGCAGCCCACAGGGGGGAAGTGAAAAACTGTTTTTT.

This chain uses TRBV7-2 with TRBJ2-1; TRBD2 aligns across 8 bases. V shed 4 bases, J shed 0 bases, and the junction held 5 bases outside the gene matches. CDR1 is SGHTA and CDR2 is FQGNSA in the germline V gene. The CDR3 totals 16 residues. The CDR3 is CASSSGLVSSYNEQFF. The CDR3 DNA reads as TGTGCCAGCAGCTCGGGACTAGTGAGCTCCTACAATGAGCAGTTCTTC. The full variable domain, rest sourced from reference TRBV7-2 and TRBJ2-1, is GAGVSQSPSNKVTEKGKDVELRCDPISGHTALYWYRQSLGQGLEFLIYFQGNSAPDKSGLPSDRFSAERTGGSVSTLTIQRTQQEDSAVYLCASSSGLVSSYNEQFFGPGTRLTVL.

CDR3 sequence: CAKTGTENSPLHF. The CDR3 region has the DNA TGTGCCAAGACAGGGACGGAGAATTCACCCCTCCACTTT. The chain employs TRBV2 and TRBJ1-6; 7 bases agree with TRBD1. V was clipped by 10 bases and J by 7 bases; unmatched bases: 7. This CDR3 has 13 amino acids. Germline CDR1 SNHLY, CDR2 FYNNEI.

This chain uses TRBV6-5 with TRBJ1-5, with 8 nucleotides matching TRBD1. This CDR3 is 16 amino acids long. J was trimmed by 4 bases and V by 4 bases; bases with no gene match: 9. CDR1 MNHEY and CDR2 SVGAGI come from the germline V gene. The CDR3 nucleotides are TGTGCCAGCAGTTTGAACAGGGGGGGCCTTAATCAGCCCCAGCATTTT. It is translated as CASSLNRGGLNQPQHF.

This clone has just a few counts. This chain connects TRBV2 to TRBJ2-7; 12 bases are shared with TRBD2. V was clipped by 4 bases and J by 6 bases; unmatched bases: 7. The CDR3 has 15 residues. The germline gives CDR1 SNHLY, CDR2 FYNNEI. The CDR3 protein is CASSGDLAGGPEQYF. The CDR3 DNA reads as TGTGCCAGCAGTGGTGACCTAGCGGGGGGGCCCGAGCAGTACTTC.